One sample yielded the 9 T cell receptor beta chains listed below, sequenced in a study of T cell responses to AZD1222 COVID-19 vaccine. Sequenced by immunoSEQ multiplex PCR; TCRdb stores in-frame clones only, minus some. Among under 130,000 clones listed, 89% were seen once. The specimen comprised peripheral blood, sampled 28 days after the second AZD1222 dose. The receptor set was obtained from an adult who received the AZD1222 COVID-19 vaccine.

The chain has TRBV18 and TRBJ2-1, with TRBD2 identical over 11 bases. J lost 0 bases, V lost 5 bases, and 9 bases had no gene match. The CDR3 runs 18 residues. The germline V gene encodes CDR1 KGHSH and CDR2 LQKENI. The CDR3 DNA is TGTGCCAGCTCATCGATAGTTAGCGGGGGGGCCTCCTACAATGAGCAGTTCTTC. Translating gives CASSSIVSGGASYNEQFF.

This chain links TRBV9 with TRBJ1-1, with a weak D call TRBD1 (5 bases). From germline, CDR1 is SGDLS and CDR2 YYNGEE. Trimming stripped 3 bases from V and 4 bases from J, with 13 bases between. The CDR3 consists of 14 residues. In nucleotides, the CDR3 is TGTGCCAGCAGCGATGGGGACTGGAGCACTGAAGCTTTCTTT. Its protein product is CASSDGDWSTEAFF.

Points on this clone: The sample contains more than one DNA sequence encoding this CDR3. The chain couples TRBV7-3 to TRBJ2-1, with D unresolved. V was cut by 4 bases and J by 4 bases, with 17 bases left in between. Germline V gene sequence: CDR1 SGHTA, CDR2 FQGTGA. This CDR3 contains 16 residues. The CDR3 sequence is CASSSSPGIAYNEQFF. As DNA, the CDR3 is TGTGCCAGCAGCTCCTCACCCGGAATAGCATACAATGAGCAGTTCTTC. Looking up the rest from reference TRBV7-3 and TRBJ2-1 gives the full variable domain: GAGVSQTPSNKVTEKGKYVELRCDPISGHTALYWYRQSLGQGPEFLIYFQGTGAADDSGLPNDRFFAVRPEGSVSTLKIQRTERGDSAVYLCASSSSPGIAYNEQFFGPGTRLTVL.

The CDR3 here is CASSLTQGANYEQYF. Written as DNA, the CDR3 is TGTGCCAGCAGCTTAACACAGGGGGCCAATTACGAGCAGTACTTC. The chain couples TRBV7-2 to TRBJ2-7, with TRBD1 matching over 9 bases. V was clipped by 2 bases and J by 4 bases; unmatched bases: 6. CDR3 length: 15 amino acids. Germline lookup yields CDR1 SGHTA and CDR2 FQGNSA. The full variable domain, rest sourced from reference TRBV7-2 and TRBJ2-7, is GAGVSQSPSNKVTEKGKDVELRCDPISGHTALYWYRQSLGQGLEFLIYFQGNSAPDKSGLPSDRFSAERTGGSVSTLTIQRTQQEDSAVYLCASSLTQGANYEQYFGPGTRLTVT.

The chain links TRBV12-3 or TRBV12-4 to TRBJ2-7; D gene ambiguous. Trimming cost V 5 bases and J 0 bases, with 8 bases left between them. CDR3 length: 13 amino acids. Written as DNA, the CDR3 is TGTGCCAGCAGTCGGGCCCGCTCCTACGAGCAGTACTTC. It translates to CASSRARSYEQYF.

The V gene is TRBV11-1, the J gene TRBJ2-7; 7 bases line up with TRBD1. CDR3 size: 14 residues. V was clipped by 5 bases and J by 7 bases; unmatched bases: 11. The V gene's germline CDR1 is SGHAT and CDR2 FQDESV (reference sequence). CDR3 DNA: TGTGCCAGCAGCCGCCACACCACAGGGGTGGAGCAGTACTTC. It yields the protein CASSRHTTGVEQYF.

The chain links TRBV7-2 to TRBJ1-4; D uncertain. Looked up from germline, CDR1 is SGHTA and CDR2 is FQGNSA. The CDR3 is made up of 15 amino acids. The V end lost 3 bases, the J end lost 0 bases, and 8 bases lay between the germline ends. The CDR3 DNA reads as TGTGCCAGCAGCTTGCAGACAACAACTAATGAAAAACTGTTTTTT. This encodes CASSLQTTTNEKLFF.

This clone was seen a handful of times. This rearrangement joins TRBV6-5 to TRBJ1-6, with 9 bases matching TRBD1. The CDR3 spans 15 residues. Germline CDR1 is MNHEY and CDR2 is SVGAGI. V was pared by 8 bases and J by 6 bases, with 8 bases of the junction left unmatched. This CDR3 is CASRSPTGGNSPLHF. The CDR3, as DNA: TGTGCCAGCCGGTCCCCGACAGGGGGTAATTCACCCCTCCACTTT.

The CDR3 here is CASSPQGIPYEQYF. Here the CDR3 DNA reads TGTGCCAGCAGTCCACAGGGGATCCCTTACGAGCAGTACTTC. V and J are TRBV27 and TRBJ2-7, with 7 bases matching TRBD1. V lost 5 bases and J lost 4; bases outside the gene matches: 8. CDR1 is MNHEY and CDR2 is SMNVEV in the germline V gene (reference sequence). CDR3 length equals 14 residues.